The 28 T cell receptor beta chains in this list originate from one sample, sequenced in a study of T cell changes during pregnancy in multiple sclerosis. Only in-frame clones appear in the TCRdb table, and some are missing; sequencing was by immunoSEQ multiplex PCR. The table shows 90,000 to 100,000 clones, with under 95% occurring only once. The sample here was peripheral blood, taken after pregnancy. The origin of the receptors is a female donor in good health, enrolled as a control in a pregnancy study.

There are a few counts of this clone. The J gene is TRBJ2-2, the V gene TRBV20-1; no firm D call. This CDR3 region has 11 residues. V lost 1 base, J lost 6 bases, and 3 bases lay in between. Per the germline V gene, CDR1 is DFQATT and CDR2 is SNEGSKA (reference sequence). The CDR3 DNA sequence: TGCAGTGCTAGAGGGCCCGGGGAGCTGTTTTTT. This gives the protein CSARGPGELFF.

The chain employs TRBV28 and TRBJ1-2; D is possibly TRBD1 (6 bases). The length of the CDR3 is 16 residues. Germline V gene lookup returns CDR1 MDHEN and CDR2 SYDVKM. The V end lost 6 bases, the J end lost 8 bases, and 25 bases lay between the germline ends. The DNA for the CDR3 is TGTGCCAGCAGCTCAAGATCGTCAAACAGGGTTGGGGGCTACACCTTC. Translating gives CASSSRSSNRVGGYTF.

This rearrangement joins TRBV5-6 to TRBJ2-5; D call uncertain. Germline assignment: CDR1 SGHDT and CDR2 YYEEEE. The V gene lost 0 bases and the J gene lost 5 bases, with 8 bases spanning the gap. This CDR3 is 13 amino acids long. CDR3 residues: CASSLELSETQYF. In DNA, the CDR3 is TGTGCCAGCAGCTTGGAGCTGTCCGAGACCCAGTACTTC.

This sequence joins TRBV11-2 and TRBJ2-1, with D tentatively TRBD1 (6 bases). Trimming removed 1 base at V and 7 bases at J, with 11 bases between. CDR1 SGHAT and CDR2 FQNNGV come from the germline V gene. CDR3 length: 14 residues. DNA for the CDR3: TGTGCCAGCAGCTTAGGGGGGCGAACGAATGAGCAGTTCTTC. Translating gives CASSLGGRTNEQFF.

This clone was picked up a small number of times. The chain recombines TRBV5-1 with TRBJ1-1; possible D gene TRBD1, 5 bases. The CDR3 runs 14 residues. Germline loops: CDR1 SGHRS, CDR2 YFSETQ. Trimming shortened V by 3 bases and J by 0 bases, and 9 bases separated the two germline ends. CDR3: CASSSGLMNTEAFF. The CDR3 nucleotides are TGCGCCAGCAGCTCGGGACTGATGAACACTGAAGCTTTCTTT.

This chain connects TRBV5-1 to TRBJ1-1; D might be TRBD1 (5 bases). The length of the CDR3 is 15 residues. Germline V CDR1 and CDR2: SGHRS, YFSETQ. The germline V and J ends were trimmed by 0 bases and 4 bases, with 13 bases remaining between them. The CDR3 protein is CASSLDGARGTEAFF. The DNA of the CDR3 is TGCGCCAGCAGCTTGGACGGGGCGCGGGGCACTGAAGCTTTCTTT.

Only one count was recorded for this clone. The CDR3 DNA reads as TGTGCCGGACAATTCGGACAGAAAAATACCTACGAGCAGTACTTC. Protein: CAGQFGQKNTYEQYF. J is TRBJ2-7 and V is TRBV13, with TRBD1 as a possible D gene (6 bases). The germline gives CDR1 PRHDT, CDR2 FYEKMQ (reference sequence). V was clipped by 11 bases and J by 2 bases, with 22 bases between them. This CDR3 is 15 amino acids long. Using reference TRBV13 and TRBJ2-7 for the parts outside the CDR3, the full variable domain is AAGVIQSPRHLIKEKRETATLKCYPIPRHDTVYWYQQGPGQDPQFLISFYEKMQSDKGSIPDRFSAQQFSDYHSELNMSSLELGDSALYFCAGQFGQKNTYEQYFGPGTRLTVT.

V gene TRBV11-2 combines with J gene TRBJ1-6; D perhaps matches TRBD1 (5 bases). V was clipped by 5 bases and J by 5 bases, with 10 bases between them. In germline, CDR1 is SGHAT, CDR2 FQNNGV. The CDR3 runs 14 residues. The CDR3 here is CASSPTDNNSPLHF. The CDR3, as DNA: TGTGCCAGCAGCCCGACAGATAATAATTCACCCCTCCACTTT.

This chain connects TRBV7-9 to TRBJ2-5; TRBD2 might be the D (5 bases). Trimming shortened V by 0 bases and J by 5 bases, and 13 bases separated the two germline ends. Per germline, CDR1 SEHNR and CDR2 FQNEAQ (reference sequence). This CDR3 has 15 amino acids. The CDR3: CASSLAPEVKETQYF. The CDR3 coding sequence is TGTGCCAGCAGCTTAGCTCCGGAGGTGAAGGAGACCCAGTACTTC.

V usage is TRBV7-6 and J usage is TRBJ1-1; 8 nucleotides line up with TRBD1. Trimming removed 3 bases from V and 0 bases from J; junction bases left unmatched: 6. The CDR3 is 16 residues long. Germline V gene lookup returns CDR1 SGHVS and CDR2 FNYEAQ. The CDR3 DNA is TGTGCCAGCAGCTTGGACAGGGACACCATGAACACTGAAGCTTTCTTT. As protein: CASSLDRDTMNTEAFF.

The rearrangement joins TRBV9 to TRBJ2-7; 7 positions agree with TRBD1. CDR1 is SGDLS and CDR2 is YYNGEE in the germline V gene. V was pared by 2 bases and J by 3 bases, with 8 bases of the junction left unmatched. The CDR3 covers 15 residues. CDR3 in amino acids: CASSVGTEGVYEQYF. In DNA form, the CDR3 reads TGTGCCAGCAGCGTCGGGACAGAAGGTGTCTACGAGCAGTACTTC.

This clone was seen once. Distinct nucleotide sequences in the sample also encode this CDR3. The V and J genes are TRBV2 and TRBJ2-7; D unresolved. The CDR3 runs to 14 residues. Germline assignment: CDR1 SNHLY and CDR2 FYNNEI. V lost 6 bases, J lost 0 bases, and 12 bases lay in between. Written as DNA, the CDR3 is TGTGCCAGCAGCCTCACTACCTTCTCCTACGAGCAGTACTTC. Its protein product is CASSLTTFSYEQYF.

This chain links TRBV28 with TRBJ1-2; 7 bases agree with TRBD1. The CDR3 extends over 14 amino acids. The germline V gene encodes CDR1 MDHEN and CDR2 SYDVKM. The V segment lost 2 bases and the J segment 4 bases; nucleotides outside the gene matches: 4. In DNA form, the CDR3 reads TGTGCCAGCAGTTTACCCGGGACAGTCTATGGCTACACCTTC. Amino acid sequence: CASSLPGTVYGYTF.

The chain uses TRBV7-9 and TRBJ2-7, with 7 positions matching TRBD2. Losses at the gene ends were 5 bases for V and 3 bases for J; bases not matched to a gene: 10. CDR1 and CDR2 from the germline V gene are SEHNR and FQNEAQ (reference sequence). The CDR3 has 15 amino acids. CDR3: CASSDPSGKNYEQYF. CDR3 DNA: TGTGCCAGCAGCGATCCTAGCGGAAAGAACTACGAGCAGTACTTC.

J is TRBJ2-1 and V is TRBV7-6; tentatively, D is TRBD1 (6 bases). Trimming removed 4 bases at V and 3 bases at J, with 19 bases between. This CDR3 region has 17 residues. The germline V gene encodes CDR1 SGHVS and CDR2 FNYEAQ. Here the CDR3 reads CASSSKLPGTSYNEQFF. The DNA for the CDR3 is TGTGCCAGCAGCTCAAAATTACCCGGGACAAGCTACAATGAGCAGTTCTTC.

The J gene is TRBJ1-2, the V gene TRBV7-9, with D perhaps TRBD1 (5 bases). The length of the CDR3 is 14 residues. V lost 1 base to trimming and J lost 6 bases, with 12 bases between them. Germline-derived CDR1 and CDR2 are SEHNR and FQNEAQ (reference sequence). CDR3 protein: CASSLVGGLNGYTF. CDR3 in DNA: TGTGCCAGCAGCTTAGTCGGGGGTCTCAATGGCTACACCTTC.

J is TRBJ2-5 and V is TRBV30; the D gene is possibly TRBD1 (6 bases). Germline V gene data show CDR1 as GTSNPN and CDR2 as SVGIG (reference sequence). CDR3 length equals 12 residues. The V gene lost 2 bases and the J gene lost 4 bases, with 8 bases spanning the gap. This CDR3 is CAWSPGVETQYF. The CDR3, as DNA: TGTGCCTGGAGTCCAGGGGTAGAGACCCAGTACTTC.

The J gene is TRBJ1-4, the V gene TRBV15; weak D call: TRBD1 (5 bases). This CDR3 has 16 residues. The germline CDR1 and CDR2 sequences are LNHNV and YYDKDF (reference sequence). V was clipped by 1 base and J by 2 bases, with 11 bases between them. The DNA for the CDR3 is TGTGCCACCAGCAGAGTCGGGGGGTCGACTAATGAAAAACTGTTTTTT. Protein: CATSRVGGSTNEKLFF.

The chain combines TRBV27 with TRBJ2-1; 8 bases are a match to TRBD2. The germline V gene encodes CDR1 MNHEY and CDR2 SMNVEV (reference sequence). This CDR3 contains 14 residues. V was pared by 8 bases and J by 6 bases, with 9 bases of the junction left unmatched. The CDR3 region has the DNA TGTGCCAGCGGTTGGGGACTAGGAGGCAATGAGCAGTTCTTC. This codes for CASGWGLGGNEQFF.

V gene TRBV2 combines with J gene TRBJ1-5; D gene ambiguous. There are 15 residues in the CDR3. Germline CDR1 SNHLY, CDR2 FYNNEI. V was cut by 7 bases and J by 0 bases, with 13 bases left in between. CDR3 bases: TGTGCCAGCACCGAAGGAGCGTATAGCAATCAGCCCCAGCATTTT. The encoded protein is CASTEGAYSNQPQHF. Combining the CDR3 with reference TRBV2 and TRBJ1-5 gives the whole variable domain EPEVTQTPSHQVTQMGQEVILRCVPISNHLYFYWYRQILGQKVEFLVSFYNNEISEKSEIFDDQFSVERPDGSNFTLKIRSTKLEDSAMYFCASTEGAYSNQPQHFGDGTRLSIL.

The V call is TRBV7-2, the J call TRBJ2-1, with 8 bases identical to TRBD2. CDR3 length equals 16 residues. Germline lookup yields CDR1 SGHTA and CDR2 FQGNSA. J was trimmed by 0 bases and V by 6 bases; bases with no gene match: 7. This chain's CDR3 is CASRRERGPSYNEQFF. CDR3 DNA sequence: TGTGCCAGCAGGCGAGAGCGGGGGCCCTCCTACAATGAGCAGTTCTTC.

The chain carries TRBV7-9 and TRBJ1-1; TRBD1 aligns across 9 bases. Germline V gives CDR1 SEHNR, CDR2 FQNEAQ (reference sequence). V was clipped by 1 base and J by 7 bases; unmatched bases: 4. CDR3 length equals 14 residues. The CDR3 here is CASSLGGQGGEAFF. The CDR3 coding sequence is TGTGCCAGCAGCTTAGGGGGACAGGGAGGTGAAGCTTTCTTT.

The chain couples TRBV19 to TRBJ1-1; no clear D. The CDR3 sequence is 18 residues long. V lost 5 bases to trimming and J lost 1 base, with 23 bases between them. CDR1 is LNHDA, CDR2 SQIVND, per germline (reference sequence). CDR3 DNA sequence: TGTGCCAGTAGTCACGTTGGGATTAAAACGGGAAAGAACACTGAAGCTTTCTTT. Encoded protein: CASSHVGIKTGKNTEAFF.

To note about this clone: Relative to the germline gene, one junction end is altered; a read error may explain this. The chain employs TRBV27 and TRBJ2-7; 7 bases line up with TRBD2. Germline CDR1 reads MNHEY; CDR2 reads SMNVEV (reference sequence). This CDR3 has 17 residues. CDR3 in DNA: TGTGCCAGCAGTTTATCAAATGCTGGGGAGGGGACCTACGGGCAGTACTTC. This encodes CASSLSNAGEGTYGQYF.

The CDR3 reads CASSLDSHTEAFF. The CDR3 nucleotides are TGTGCCAGCAGCCTGGACAGTCACACTGAAGCTTTCTTT. The chain is built from TRBV6-6 and TRBJ1-1, with D tentatively TRBD1 (6 bases). The germline V gene encodes CDR1 MNHNY and CDR2 SVGAGI (reference sequence). The V end was cut by 6 bases, the J end by 3 bases, with 11 bases between. The CDR3 loop spans 13 amino acids.

This chain joins TRBV5-1 and TRBJ2-1; TRBD2 agrees at 10 bases. This CDR3 spans 18 amino acids. Germline-derived CDR1 and CDR2 are SGHRS and YFSETQ. V lost 4 bases to trimming and J lost 0 bases; unmatched junction nucleotides: 10. CDR3 sequence: CASSVGRLAGDSYNEQFF. DNA of the CDR3: TGCGCCAGCAGCGTGGGTCGTCTAGCGGGGGACTCCTACAATGAGCAGTTCTTC.

The rearrangement links TRBV5-1 to TRBJ2-5; D is undetermined. Germline CDR1 reads SGHRS; CDR2 reads YFSETQ. This CDR3 contains 14 residues. The V end lost 0 bases, the J end lost 1 base, and 7 bases lay between the germline ends. The CDR3 nucleotides read TGCGCCAGCAGCTTGGTCGTCTTCCAAGAGACCCAGTACTTC. It encodes CASSLVVFQETQYF. Using reference TRBV5-1 and TRBJ2-5 for the parts outside the CDR3, the full variable domain is KAGVTQTPRYLIKTRGQQVTLSCSPISGHRSVSWYQQTPGQGLQFLFEYFSETQRNKGNFPGRFSGRQFSNSRSEMNVSTLELGDSALYLCASSLVVFQETQYFGPGTRLLVL.

The CDR3 loop is CASSPLAGSYEQYF. In nucleotides, the CDR3 is TGTGCCAGCAGTCCCCTAGCGGGATCCTACGAGCAGTACTTC. The chain links TRBV27 to TRBJ2-7, with TRBD2 identical over 9 bases. Germline V gives CDR1 MNHEY, CDR2 SMNVEV (reference sequence). The CDR3 is 14 amino acids. V gave up 5 bases and J gave up 1 base; unmatched junction bases: 3.